A single sample is the source of the 6 T cell receptor beta chains below, sequenced in a study of cytomegalovirus exposure and HLA in healthy donors. It was with 60 Vbeta and 13 Jbeta primers that the PCR ran. Sequencing was performed with immunoSEQ multiplex PCR; in TCRdb, only in-frame clones are kept and a portion is missing. Of some 130,000 clones listed, roughly 78% are singletons. Sequencing used PBMCs. These receptors came from a man aged 30 to 45 in good health.

The chain joins TRBV6-5 to TRBJ2-7; perhaps TRBD2 as D (6 bases). This CDR3 spans 13 amino acids. Between the trimmed V and J ends, which lost 6 bases and 0 bases, there was a span of 9 bases. The V gene's germline CDR1 is MNHEY and CDR2 SVGAGI. Here the CDR3 reads CASRTTSSYEQYF. The CDR3 DNA reads TGTGCCAGCAGAACGACTAGCTCCTACGAGCAGTACTTC.

The chain recombines TRBV19 with TRBJ2-3, with 8 bases lining up with TRBD1. CDR1 LNHDA and CDR2 SQIVND come from the germline V gene (reference sequence). Germline trimming cut 1 base from V and 4 bases from J; bases unmatched to any gene: 4. The CDR3 length is 15 residues. The CDR3 DNA reads as TGTGCCAGTAGTATAGGGACAGGGATTCCAGATACGCAGTATTTT. It is translated as CASSIGTGIPDTQYF.

The rearrangement links TRBV4-1 to TRBJ1-3; 9 bases align to TRBD1. Trimming at V came to 6 bases and at J to 0 bases, leaving 15 bases not matched to a gene. Per germline, CDR1 MGHRA and CDR2 YSYEKL. The CDR3 covers 19 residues. In DNA, the CDR3 is TGCGCCAGCAGGGGCCCTCGACCCGGGACAGGGATCTCTGGAAACACCATATATTTT. This sequence encodes CASRGPRPGTGISGNTIYF.

This clone was seen more than once but under ten times. This rearrangement joins TRBV19 to TRBJ2-7; TRBD2 matches 8 bases. With 4 bases clipped from V and 0 bases from J, the junction kept 2 bases outside the gene matches. The CDR3 runs to 14 residues. Looked up from germline, CDR1 is LNHDA and CDR2 is SQIVND (reference sequence). DNA for the CDR3: TGTGCCAGTAGTAAGGCGGGAGGCTCCTACGAGCAGTACTTC. It codes for CASSKAGGSYEQYF.

The rearrangement joins TRBV28 to TRBJ1-1; perhaps TRBD1 as D (6 bases). The CDR3 has 18 amino acids. Trimming took off 5 bases at V and 2 bases at J, with 24 bases between the two ends. The germline V gene encodes CDR1 MDHEN and CDR2 SYDVKM. The CDR3 spells CASSPPPGRGRGNTEAFF. The CDR3, as DNA: TGTGCCAGCAGTCCTCCCCCAGGCAGGGGTCGGGGTAACACTGAAGCTTTCTTT.

This clone was recorded a few times. This chain links TRBV25-1 with TRBJ2-1; TRBD2 is a possible D gene (6 bases). Deletions cut 3 bases from V and 3 bases from J, with 21 bases between. The CDR3 totals 18 residues. CDR1 and CDR2 from the germline V gene are MGHDK and SYGVNS. CDR3 sequence: CASSEVLYGLTGYNEQFF. CDR3 nucleotide sequence: TGTGCCAGCAGTGAGGTATTATATGGACTAACGGGCTACAATGAGCAGTTCTTC.